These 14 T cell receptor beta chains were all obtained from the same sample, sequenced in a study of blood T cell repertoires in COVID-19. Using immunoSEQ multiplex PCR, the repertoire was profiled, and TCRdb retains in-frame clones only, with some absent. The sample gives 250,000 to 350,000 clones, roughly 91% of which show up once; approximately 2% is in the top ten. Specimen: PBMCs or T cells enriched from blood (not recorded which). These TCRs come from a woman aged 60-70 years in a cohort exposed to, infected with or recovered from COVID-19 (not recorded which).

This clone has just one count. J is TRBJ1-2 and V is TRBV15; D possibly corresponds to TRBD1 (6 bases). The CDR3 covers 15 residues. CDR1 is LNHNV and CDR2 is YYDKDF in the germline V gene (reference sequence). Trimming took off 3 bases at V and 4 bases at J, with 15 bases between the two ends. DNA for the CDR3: TGTGCCACCAGCAGGCAGGGGCAGCAGGTCTATGGCTACACCTTC. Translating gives CATSRQGQQVYGYTF.

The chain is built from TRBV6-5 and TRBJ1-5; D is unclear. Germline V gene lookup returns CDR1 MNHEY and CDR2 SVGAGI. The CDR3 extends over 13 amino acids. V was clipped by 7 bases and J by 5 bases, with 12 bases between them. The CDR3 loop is CASTRQPDQPQHF. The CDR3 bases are TGTGCCAGCACGAGGCAGCCGGATCAGCCCCAGCATTTT.

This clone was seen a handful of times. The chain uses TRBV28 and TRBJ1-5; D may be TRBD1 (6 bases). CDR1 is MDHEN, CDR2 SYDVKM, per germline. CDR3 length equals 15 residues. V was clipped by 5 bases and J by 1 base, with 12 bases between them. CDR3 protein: CASSLQGRSNQPQHF. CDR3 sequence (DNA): TGTGCCAGCAGTCTACAGGGAAGAAGCAATCAGCCCCAGCATTTT. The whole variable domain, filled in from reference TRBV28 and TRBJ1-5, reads DVKVTQSSRYLVKRTGEKVFLECVQDMDHENMFWYRQDPGLGLRLIYFSYDVKMKEKGDIPEGYSVSREKKERFSLILESASTNQTSMYLCASSLQGRSNQPQHFGDGTRLSIL.

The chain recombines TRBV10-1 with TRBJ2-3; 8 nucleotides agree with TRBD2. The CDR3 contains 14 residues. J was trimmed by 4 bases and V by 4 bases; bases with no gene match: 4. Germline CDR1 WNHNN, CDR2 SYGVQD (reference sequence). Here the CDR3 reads CASSGSGNSDTQYF. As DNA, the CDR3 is TGCGCCAGCAGTGGTAGCGGGAACTCAGATACGCAGTATTTT.

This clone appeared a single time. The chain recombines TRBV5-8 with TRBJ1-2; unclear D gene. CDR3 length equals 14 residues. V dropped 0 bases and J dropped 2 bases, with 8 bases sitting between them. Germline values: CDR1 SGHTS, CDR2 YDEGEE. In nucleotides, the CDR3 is TGTGCCAGCAGCTTGGTGGGCAGGAACTATGGCTACACCTTC. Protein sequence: CASSLVGRNYGYTF.

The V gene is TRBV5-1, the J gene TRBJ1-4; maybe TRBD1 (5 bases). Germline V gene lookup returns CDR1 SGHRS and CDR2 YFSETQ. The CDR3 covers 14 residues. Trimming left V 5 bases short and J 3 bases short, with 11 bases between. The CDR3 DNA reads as TGCGCCAGCAGGCTAGACAGTTCTAATGAAAAACTGTTTTTT. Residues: CASRLDSSNEKLFF.

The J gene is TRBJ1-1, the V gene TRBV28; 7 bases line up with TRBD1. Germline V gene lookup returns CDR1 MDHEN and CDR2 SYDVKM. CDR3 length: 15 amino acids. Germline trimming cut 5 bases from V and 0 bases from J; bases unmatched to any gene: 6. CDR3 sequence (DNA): TGTGCCAGCAGTACGGGGGACAGAATGAACACTGAAGCTTTCTTT. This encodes CASSTGDRMNTEAFF.

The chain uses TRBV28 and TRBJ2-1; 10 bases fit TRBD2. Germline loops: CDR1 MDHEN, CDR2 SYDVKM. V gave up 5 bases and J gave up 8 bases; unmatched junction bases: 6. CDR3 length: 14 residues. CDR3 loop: CASSQTSGSDEQFF. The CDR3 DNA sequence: TGTGCCAGCAGTCAGACTAGCGGGTCCGATGAGCAGTTCTTC.

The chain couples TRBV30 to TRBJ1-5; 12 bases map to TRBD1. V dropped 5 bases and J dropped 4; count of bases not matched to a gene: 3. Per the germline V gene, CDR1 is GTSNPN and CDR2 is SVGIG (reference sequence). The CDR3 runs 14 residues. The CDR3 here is CAWGDRGLNQPQHF. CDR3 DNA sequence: TGTGCCTGGGGGGACAGGGGGCTTAATCAGCCCCAGCATTTT.

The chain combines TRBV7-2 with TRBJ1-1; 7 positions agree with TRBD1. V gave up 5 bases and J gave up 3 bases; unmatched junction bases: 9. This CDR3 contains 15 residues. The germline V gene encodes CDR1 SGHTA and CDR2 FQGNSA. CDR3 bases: TGTGCCAGCAGCCTCAACAGGGGTTGGGACACTGAAGCTTTCTTT. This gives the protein CASSLNRGWDTEAFF.

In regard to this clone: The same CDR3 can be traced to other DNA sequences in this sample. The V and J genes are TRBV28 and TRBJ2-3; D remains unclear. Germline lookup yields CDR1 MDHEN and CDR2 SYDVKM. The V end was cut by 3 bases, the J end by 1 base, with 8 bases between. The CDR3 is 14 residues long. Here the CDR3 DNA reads TGTGCCAGCAGTTTCCTCTCTGGCACAGATACGCAGTATTTT. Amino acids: CASSFLSGTDTQYF.

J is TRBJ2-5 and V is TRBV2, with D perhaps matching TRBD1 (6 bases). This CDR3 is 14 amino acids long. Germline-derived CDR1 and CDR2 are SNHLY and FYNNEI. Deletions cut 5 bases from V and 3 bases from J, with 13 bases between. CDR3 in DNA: TGTGCCAGCAGTACAGGGTGGAGAGAAGAGACCCAGTACTTC. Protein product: CASSTGWREETQYF.

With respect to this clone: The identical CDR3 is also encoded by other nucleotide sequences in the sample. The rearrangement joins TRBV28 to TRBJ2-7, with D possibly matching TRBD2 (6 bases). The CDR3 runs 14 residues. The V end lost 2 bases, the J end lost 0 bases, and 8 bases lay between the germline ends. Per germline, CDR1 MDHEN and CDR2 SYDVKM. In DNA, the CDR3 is TGTGCCAGCAGTTTAACCGGGAGCTCCTACGAGCAGTACTTC. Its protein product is CASSLTGSSYEQYF.

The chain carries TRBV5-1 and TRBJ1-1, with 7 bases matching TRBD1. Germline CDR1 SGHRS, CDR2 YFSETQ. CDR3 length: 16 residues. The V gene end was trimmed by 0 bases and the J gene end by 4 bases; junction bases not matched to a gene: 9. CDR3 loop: CASSLGSTTGVTEAFF. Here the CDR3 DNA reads TGCGCCAGCAGCTTGGGGAGCACCACAGGGGTCACTGAAGCTTTCTTT.